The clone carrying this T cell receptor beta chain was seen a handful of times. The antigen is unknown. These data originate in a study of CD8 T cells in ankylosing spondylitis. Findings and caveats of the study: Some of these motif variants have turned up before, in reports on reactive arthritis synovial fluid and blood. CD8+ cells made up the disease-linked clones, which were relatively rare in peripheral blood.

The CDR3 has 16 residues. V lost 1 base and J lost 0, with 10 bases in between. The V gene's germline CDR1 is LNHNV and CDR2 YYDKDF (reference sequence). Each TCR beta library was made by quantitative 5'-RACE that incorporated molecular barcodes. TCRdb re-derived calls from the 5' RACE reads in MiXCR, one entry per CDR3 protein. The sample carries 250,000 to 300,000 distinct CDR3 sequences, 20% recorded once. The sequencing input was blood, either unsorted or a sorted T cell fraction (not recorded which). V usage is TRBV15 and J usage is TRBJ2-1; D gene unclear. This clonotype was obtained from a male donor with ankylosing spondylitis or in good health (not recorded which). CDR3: CATSRVRHRSYNEQFF. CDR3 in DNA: TGTGCCACCAGCAGAGTTAGACACCGCTCCTACAATGAGCAGTTCTTC.